The present T cell receptor (beta chain) was sequenced within a study of blood T cell repertoires in COVID-19. Overall study: T cells, B-cell-depleted T cells, or PBMCs supplied cDNA or gDNA.

In the source study's methods: The authors estimated nucleated cell counts from reference gene primer amplification. Libraries were prepared by immunoSEQ multiplex PCR; TCRdb keeps only in-frame clonotypes and omits some of them. That table is the source of V, J and clone size, and D and trimming were worked out from the DNA. The data contain about 42,000 clones, around three quarters of them seen just once; the ten biggest clones take up 27%. Germline V gives CDR1 SNHLY, CDR2 FYNNEI. The J segment lost 9 bases and the V segment lost 6 bases, leaving 6 bases of the junction unmatched. The CDR3 is 13 amino acids.

The V and J genes are TRBV2 and TRBJ2-1, with 9 bases matching TRBD1. This TCR was sampled from a man older than 75 with acute or convalescent COVID-19. Specimen: peripheral blood. DNA of the CDR3: TGTGCCAGCAGGAGACAGGGGGTCGCTGAGCAGTTCTTC. This translates into CASRRQGVAEQFF.